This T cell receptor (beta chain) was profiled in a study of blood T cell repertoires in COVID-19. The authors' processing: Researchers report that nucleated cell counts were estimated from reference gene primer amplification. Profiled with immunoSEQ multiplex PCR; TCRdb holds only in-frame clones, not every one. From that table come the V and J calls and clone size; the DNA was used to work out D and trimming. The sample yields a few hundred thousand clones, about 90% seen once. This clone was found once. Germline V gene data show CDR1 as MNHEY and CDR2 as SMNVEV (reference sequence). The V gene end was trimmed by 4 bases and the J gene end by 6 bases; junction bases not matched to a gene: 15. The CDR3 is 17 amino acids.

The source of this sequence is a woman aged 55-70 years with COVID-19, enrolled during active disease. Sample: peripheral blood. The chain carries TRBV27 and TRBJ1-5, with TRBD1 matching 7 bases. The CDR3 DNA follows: TGTGCCAGCAGTTCGCTCAGGGCAGGGGGAGTAATTCAGCCCCAGCATTTT. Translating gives CASSSLRAGGVIQPQHF.